The 28 T cell receptor beta chains in this list originate from one sample, sequenced in a study of blood T cells in healthy people across ages. The use of a sample-barcoded 5' primer and a J-beta primer mix characterized a second PCR of roughly 7 to 11 cycles. Each CDR3 protein is one row after TCRdb ran MiXCR on the 5' RACE reads. The sample holds nearly 1 million distinct CDR3 sequences, roughly half seen once. Sequencing was carried out using blood. These receptors were taken from a woman aged 55-70 years in good health.

The chain carries TRBV7-9 and TRBJ2-3; D remains unclear. The germline gives CDR1 SEHNR, CDR2 FQNEAQ (reference sequence). V lost 5 bases, J lost 2 bases, and 14 bases lay in between. The length of the CDR3 is 15 residues. CDR3 coding DNA: TGTGCCAGCAGCCCCTCTTTGCGGAACACAGATACGCAGTATTTT. It translates to CASSPSLRNTDTQYF.

There are many counts of this clonotype. The CDR3 DNA is TGTGCCAGCAGTCGAACCTCTGGGGCCAACGTCCTGACTTTC. This gives the protein CASSRTSGANVLTF. The rearrangement joins TRBV6-6 to TRBJ2-6; D call uncertain. Trimming shortened V by 5 bases and J by 0 bases, and 5 bases separated the two germline ends. The germline CDR1 and CDR2 sequences are MNHNY and SVGAGI (reference sequence). This CDR3 contains 14 residues.

The chain uses TRBV5-1 and TRBJ2-1; D call uncertain. Looked up from germline, CDR1 is SGHRS and CDR2 is YFSETQ. The ends were cut back, 1 base at V and 7 bases at J, with 9 bases in the middle. The CDR3 extends over 13 amino acids. The DNA for the CDR3 is TGCGCCAGCAGCTTGACCTATGAGAATGAGCAGTTCTTC. Its translation: CASSLTYENEQFF.

This clonotype was counted a single time. The chain employs TRBV27 and TRBJ2-7; D call uncertain. V lost 5 bases, J lost 3 bases, and 20 bases lay in between. The CDR3 is 16 residues long. CDR1 is MNHEY, CDR2 SMNVEV, per germline (reference sequence). The CDR3 loop is CASSPSLGEEFYEQYF. The CDR3 nucleotides read TGTGCCAGCAGTCCTTCCCTAGGCGAGGAATTCTACGAGCAGTACTTC.

In DNA, the CDR3 is TGCAGTGCTAGAAGGCGAGCAGGGCTCAATGAGCAGTTCTTC. Its translation: CSARRRAGLNEQFF. V and J are TRBV20-1 and TRBJ2-1; weak D call: TRBD1 (5 bases). The CDR3 is made up of 14 amino acids. Looked up from germline, CDR1 is DFQATT and CDR2 is SNEGSKA (reference sequence). V gave up 2 bases and J gave up 6 bases, with 14 bases separating them.

Only a few counts were recorded for this clonotype. The V and J genes are TRBV3-1 and TRBJ1-5, with D unclear. V was shortened by 1 base and J by 7 bases, with 5 bases between the two germline ends. This CDR3 contains 12 residues. In germline, CDR1 is LGHDT, CDR2 YNNKEL (reference sequence). The CDR3 sequence: CASSQGEQPQHF. The CDR3 DNA is TGTGCCAGCAGCCAAGGGGAACAGCCCCAGCATTTT.

The CDR3 reads CASSLGTSGTFNEQFF. CDR3 DNA sequence: TGTGCCAGCAGTCTGGGGACTAGCGGGACTTTCAATGAGCAGTTCTTC. The chain couples TRBV27 to TRBJ2-1, with 13 bases that match TRBD2. V trimming: 5 bases; J trimming: 6 bases; junction bases outside the gene matches: 7. CDR1 and CDR2 from the germline V gene are MNHEY and SMNVEV (reference sequence). This CDR3 has 16 amino acids.

This clonotype was seen more than once but under ten times. The genes are TRBV5-1 and TRBJ1-5; unclear D gene. The CDR3 loop spans 13 amino acids. Germline V gene sequence: CDR1 SGHRS, CDR2 YFSETQ. The germline V and J ends were trimmed by 0 bases and 5 bases, with 6 bases remaining between them. CDR3 residues: CASSLEGHQPQHF. The DNA for the CDR3 is TGCGCCAGCAGCTTGGAGGGCCATCAGCCCCAGCATTTT.

The rearrangement links TRBV6-5 to TRBJ2-6, with TRBD1 matching over 8 bases. Germline values: CDR1 MNHEY, CDR2 SVGAGI. Trimming at V came to 7 bases and at J to 4 bases, leaving 6 bases not matched to a gene. The CDR3 spans 15 residues. CDR3: CASTRQGSGANVLTF. The CDR3 DNA follows: TGTGCCAGCACTCGACAGGGGTCCGGGGCCAACGTCCTGACTTTC.

V gene TRBV3-1 combines with J gene TRBJ2-3; weak D call: TRBD1 (5 bases). Germline V gives CDR1 LGHDT, CDR2 YNNKEL (reference sequence). Trimming removed 2 bases at V and 6 bases at J, with 15 bases between. This CDR3 is built from 15 residues. CDR3 sequence reads: CASSQKRGRADTQYF. CDR3 DNA: TGTGCCAGCAGCCAAAAAAGGGGAAGGGCGGATACGCAGTATTTT.

V is TRBV20-1 and J is TRBJ2-1; 11 bases line up with TRBD1. From germline, CDR1 is DFQATT and CDR2 SNEGSKA (reference sequence). This CDR3 is 15 amino acids long. J lost 7 bases, V lost 3 bases, and 8 bases had no gene match. For the CDR3, the DNA is TGCAGTGCTAGTTTAGGACAGGGGGCGGAGAATGAGCAGTTCTTC. Residues: CSASLGQGAENEQFF.

The chain combines TRBV12-3 or TRBV12-4 with TRBJ1-1; 10 bases are shared with TRBD1. The CDR3 contains 15 residues. With V trimmed by 5 bases and J by 5 bases, 8 bases remained unmatched. CDR3 nucleotide sequence: TGTGCCAGCAGTCCGAGGGACAGGGGTTGGACTGAAGCTTTCTTT. Amino acids: CASSPRDRGWTEAFF.

This clonotype turned up a few times. The chain couples TRBV27 to TRBJ2-7; possibly TRBD2 for D (6 bases). Germline V CDR1 and CDR2: MNHEY, SMNVEV (reference sequence). The CDR3 length is 14 residues. Trimming left V 6 bases short and J 4 bases short, with 16 bases between. This CDR3 reads CASRGGISGYEQYF. The CDR3 DNA follows: TGTGCCAGCAGGGGCGGGATTTCAGGATACGAGCAGTACTTC.

This clonotype was counted between two and nine times. The chain carries TRBV12-3 or TRBV12-4 and TRBJ2-3; TRBD2 matches at 11 bases. The CDR3 is made up of 17 amino acids. Trimming took 2 bases from V and 3 from J; bases not matched to a gene: 7. CDR3 sequence reads: CASSLNAVAGGTDTQYF. CDR3 bases: TGTGCCAGCAGTTTAAACGCGGTAGCGGGAGGGACAGATACGCAGTATTTT.

The chain couples TRBV11-1 to TRBJ2-3; TRBD2 might be the D (5 bases). V dropped 2 bases and J dropped 5 bases, with 8 bases sitting between them. CDR1 and CDR2 (germline): SGHAT, FQDESV (reference sequence). This CDR3 is built from 13 residues. The CDR3 spells CASSLFRGDTQYF. The CDR3 DNA is TGTGCCAGCAGCTTATTCCGGGGAGATACGCAGTATTTT.

This chain links TRBV7-2 with TRBJ1-6; no firm D call. The CDR3 extends over 15 amino acids. CDR1 and CDR2 from the germline V gene are SGHTA and FQGNSA. Trimming cost V 0 bases and J 7 bases, with 10 bases left between them. In DNA, the CDR3 is TGTGCCAGCAGCTTAGCGGGAAGATGGAATTCACCCCTCCACTTT. As protein: CASSLAGRWNSPLHF.

The rearrangement links TRBV4-2 to TRBJ2-5; TRBD2 aligns across 9 bases. The CDR3 has 13 amino acids. V was clipped by 8 bases and J by 2 bases; unmatched bases: 3. CDR1 and CDR2 (germline): LGHNA, YNFKEQ. The CDR3: CASGGGDQETQYF. CDR3 DNA: TGTGCCAGCGGCGGGGGGGATCAAGAGACCCAGTACTTC.

This clonotype was counted between two and nine times. The V call is TRBV5-1, the J call TRBJ2-1; 9 bases align to TRBD2. The CDR3 is made up of 16 amino acids. V lost 5 bases, J lost 1 base, and 7 bases stayed unmatched. Looked up from germline, CDR1 is SGHRS and CDR2 is YFSETQ. CDR3 coding DNA: TGCGCCAGCAGTTTACAAGCGGGAGGTTCCTACAATGAGCAGTTCTTC. Translated, it gives CASSLQAGGSYNEQFF.

This clonotype was counted a few times. The chain couples TRBV4-2 to TRBJ2-3; D might be TRBD2 (6 bases). The germline gives CDR1 LGHNA, CDR2 YNFKEQ. CDR3 length equals 17 residues. The V and J ends lost 3 bases and 1 base respectively, with 17 bases between them. The CDR3 is CASSHGRRESGTDTQYF. The CDR3 nucleotides are TGTGCCAGCAGCCACGGTAGGAGGGAGTCGGGCACAGATACGCAGTATTTT.

This clonotype was picked up one time. V and J are TRBV27 and TRBJ2-2; D remains unclear. The V end lost 1 base, the J end lost 3 bases, and 3 bases lay between the germline ends. Germline V gene data show CDR1 as MNHEY and CDR2 as SMNVEV (reference sequence). CDR3 length: 13 residues. CDR3 protein: CASSLYDTGELFF. In nucleotides, the CDR3 is TGTGCCAGCAGTTTATATGACACCGGGGAGCTGTTTTTT.

The V gene is TRBV10-3, the J gene TRBJ2-3, with a possible D match to TRBD2 (6 bases). Germline-derived CDR1 and CDR2 are ENHRY and SYGVKD. The CDR3 runs 15 residues. Trimming cost V 4 bases and J 0 bases, with 11 bases left between them. CDR3 in amino acids: CAISAGTSSTDTQYF. DNA of the CDR3: TGTGCCATCAGTGCCGGGACTTCTAGCACAGATACGCAGTATTTT.

This chain links TRBV7-2 with TRBJ1-1, with unresolved D. In germline, CDR1 is SGHTA, CDR2 FQGNSA. V lost 2 bases and J 1 base, leaving 8 bases between the germline ends. The CDR3 consists of 14 residues. The CDR3 sequence is CASSLTGRNTEAFF. CDR3 coding DNA: TGTGCCAGCAGCTTAACCGGACGGAACACTGAAGCTTTCTTT.

This clonotype was seen a handful of times. The V and J genes are TRBV7-9 and TRBJ2-1, with TRBD2 matching over 9 bases. The CDR3 spans 15 residues. V was pared by 1 base and J by 4 bases, with 2 bases of the junction left unmatched. Per germline, CDR1 SEHNR and CDR2 FQNEAQ (reference sequence). CDR3 coding DNA: TGTGCCAGCAGCTTAGGACTAGCGGAATACAATGAGCAGTTCTTC. Translation: CASSLGLAEYNEQFF.

The chain employs TRBV7-9 and TRBJ1-2; D ambiguous. The CDR3 is 13 amino acids. Trimming stripped 5 bases from V and 3 bases from J, with 10 bases between. CDR1 is SEHNR, CDR2 FQNEAQ, per germline (reference sequence). The CDR3 here is CASSPGEDYGYTF. The CDR3 DNA reads as TGTGCCAGCAGCCCTGGAGAAGACTATGGCTACACCTTC.

The rearrangement links TRBV27 to TRBJ2-7; possibly TRBD2 for D (7 bases). V lost 2 bases and J lost 8, with 10 bases in between. The CDR3 length is 12 residues. In germline, CDR1 is MNHEY, CDR2 SMNVEV (reference sequence). The CDR3 sequence: CASSLGGAKQYF. The CDR3 nucleotides read TGTGCCAGCAGTTTAGGGGGGGCTAAGCAGTACTTC.

Here the CDR3 reads CASSPRPGSREKLFF. CDR3 sequence (DNA): TGTGCCAGCAGCCCCCGGCCGGGGTCCCGTGAAAAACTGTTTTTT. The rearrangement links TRBV7-2 to TRBJ1-4, with D hard to call. Germline V CDR1 and CDR2: SGHTA, FQGNSA. CDR3 length equals 15 residues. V was pared by 5 bases and J by 7 bases, with 17 bases between.

This clonotype was seen a handful of times. This rearrangement joins TRBV29-1 to TRBJ2-7, with D hard to call. Trimming shortened V by 5 bases and J by 3 bases, and 17 bases separated the two germline ends. CDR3 length equals 14 residues. Germline V gene data show CDR1 as SQVTM and CDR2 as ANQGSEA. The CDR3 DNA follows: TGCAGCGTTATTAAGGGCGGCTCCAACTACGAGCAGTACTTC. This codes for CSVIKGGSNYEQYF.

The genes are TRBV28 and TRBJ2-7, with a tentative D call TRBD2 (5 bases). The V end lost 7 bases, the J end lost 6 bases, and 16 bases lay between the germline ends. The CDR3 extends over 13 amino acids. Germline loops: CDR1 MDHEN, CDR2 SYDVKM. For the CDR3, the DNA is TGTGCCAGCACCAAGGCCCCTCGGGGCGAGCAGTACTTC. Residues: CASTKAPRGEQYF.